The 8 T cell receptor beta chains listed next were all sequenced from one sample in a study of liver allograft versus peripheral blood T cells. In the study overall: What was compared were the T cell receptor repertoires in transplanted livers and those in the peripheral blood of recipients.

TCRdb re-called the reads through MiXCR, storing one row per CDR3 protein. The sample comprises thousands of distinct CDR3 sequences, about 18% of which are singletons, and roughly 4.4% rests with the top ten. The receptors were sampled from a human patient who had a liver transplant. Part of the T cell pool may stem from the graft donor.

This clonotype was picked up one time. Possible read error: a much larger clone is one base away. The rearrangement links TRBV7-9 to TRBJ1-2; D gene ambiguous. Germline V gene sequence: CDR1 SEHNR, CDR2 FQNEAQ (reference sequence). CDR3 length: 13 residues. CDR3 sequence (DNA): TGTGCCAGCAGCAAGCAGTCTAACTATGCCTACACCTTC. This encodes CASSKQSNYAYTF.

By share, this clonotype ranks as medium-sized (0.01 to 0.1%). The chain recombines TRBV19 with TRBJ1-1, with D possibly TRBD1 on 5 matching bases. Germline values: CDR1 LNHDA, CDR2 SQIVND (reference sequence). Between the trimmed V and J ends, which lost 7 bases and 3 bases, there was a span of 9 bases. This CDR3 spans 12 amino acids. CDR3 sequence (DNA): TGTGCCAGTATTTGGGGGGACACTGAAGCTTTCTTT. Translated: CASIWGDTEAFF.

This clonotype is medium-sized by share. The chain combines TRBV24-1 with TRBJ1-2; D is perhaps TRBD1 (5 bases). The V end lost 6 bases, the J end lost 4 bases, and 11 bases lay between the germline ends. CDR1 KGHDR and CDR2 SFDVKD come from the germline V gene. The CDR3 sequence is 13 residues long. CDR3 in amino acids: CATSPGSGYGYTF. In DNA form, the CDR3 reads TGTGCCACCAGTCCAGGGAGTGGCTATGGCTACACCTTC.

This clonotype is judged medium-sized. This sequence joins TRBV6-5 and TRBJ2-3, with a tentative D call TRBD1 (5 bases). CDR1 is MNHEY and CDR2 is SVGAGI in the germline V gene. V gave up 0 bases and J gave up 0 bases, with 19 bases separating them. This CDR3 is built from 19 residues. The CDR3 sequence is CASSYSIPGPGLSTDTQYF. Written as DNA, the CDR3 is TGTGCCAGCAGTTACTCGATACCAGGGCCCGGGTTGAGCACAGATACGCAGTATTTT.

This chain connects TRBV30 to TRBJ2-3, with 7 bases lining up with TRBD1. This CDR3 comprises 14 residues. V lost 1 base to trimming and J lost 4 bases; unmatched junction nucleotides: 5. From germline, CDR1 is GTSNPN and CDR2 SVGIG (reference sequence). The CDR3 loop is CAWSEGGMADTQYF. The DNA for the CDR3 is TGTGCCTGGAGTGAAGGGGGCATGGCAGATACGCAGTATTTT.

By sample share, this clonotype is medium-sized (0.01 to 0.1%). This chain joins TRBV19 and TRBJ2-6; a possible D gene is TRBD1 (6 bases). The CDR3 length is 15 residues. Trimming removed 9 bases from V and 4 bases from J, with 16 bases in between. CDR1 is LNHDA and CDR2 is SQIVND in the germline V gene (reference sequence). The CDR3 DNA follows: TGTGCCAGCTCCCCCAGGGGTTCGGGGGCCAACGTCCTGACTTTC. The encoded protein is CASSPRGSGANVLTF.

Ten or more counts support this clonotype. The gene calls are TRBV5-4 and TRBJ2-7, with TRBD2 matching 11 bases. Germline V CDR1 and CDR2: SGHNT, YYREEE (reference sequence). This CDR3 is 16 amino acids long. Trimming took 0 bases from V and 3 from J; bases not matched to a gene: 5. CDR3 bases: TGTGCCAGCAGCTTGGGACAGGGGACTAGCGGCTACGAGCAGTACTTC. Amino acid sequence: CASSLGQGTSGYEQYF.

This clonotype was recorded a few times. The rearrangement joins TRBV30 to TRBJ1-1; D unresolved. CDR1 is GTSNPN, CDR2 SVGIG, per germline (reference sequence). Trimming stripped 4 bases from V and 1 base from J, with 13 bases between. There are 14 residues in the CDR3. The CDR3 DNA reads TGTGCCTGGATCAAAAGGGCAGAGAACACTGAAGCTTTCTTT. Its protein product is CAWIKRAENTEAFF.